This TCR beta chain was sequenced in a study of shared clonotypes between healthy human individuals. Measured with immunoSEQ multiplex PCR; TCRdb has only the in-frame clones, and not every one. Found here are roughly 1,500,000 clones, around 98% of them singletons; the top ten hold approximately 0.44%. The sample was naive CD4+ T cells sorted from blood. Sample subset: CD45RA+ positively selected. The source of this sequence is a young man in good health.

CDR3 sequence reads: CASSDPGDGEQYF. The CDR3 coding sequence is TGCGCCAGCAGTGACCCCGGGGATGGAGAGCAGTACTTC. The rearrangement uses TRBV10-2 and TRBJ2-7; maybe TRBD2 (5 bases). There are 13 residues in the CDR3. Trimming took 3 bases from V and 7 from J, leaving 13 bases between them. Germline V lookup: CDR1 WSHSY, CDR2 SAAADI.